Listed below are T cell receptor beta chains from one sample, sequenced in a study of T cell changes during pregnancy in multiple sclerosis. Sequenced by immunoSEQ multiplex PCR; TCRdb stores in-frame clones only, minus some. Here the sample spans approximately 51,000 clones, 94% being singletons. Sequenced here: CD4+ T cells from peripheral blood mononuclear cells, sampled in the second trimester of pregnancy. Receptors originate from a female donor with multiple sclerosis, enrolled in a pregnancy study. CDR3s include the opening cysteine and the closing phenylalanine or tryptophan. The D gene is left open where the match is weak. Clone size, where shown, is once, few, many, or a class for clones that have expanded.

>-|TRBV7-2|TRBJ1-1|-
TGTGCCAGCAGCCCCCGACAGGTCGGAAATGCTTTCTTT
CASSPRQVGNAFF
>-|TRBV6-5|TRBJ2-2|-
TGTGCCAGCAAGGGGCAGGGTCCCGGGGAGCTGTTTTTT
CASKGQGPGELFF
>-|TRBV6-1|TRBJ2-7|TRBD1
TGTGCCAGCAGTGAAGGGACAGGTATATCTGACGAGCAGTACTTC
CASSEGTGISDEQYF
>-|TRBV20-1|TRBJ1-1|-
TGCAGTGCTATTCAGAACACTGAAGCTTTCTTT
CSAIQNTEAFF
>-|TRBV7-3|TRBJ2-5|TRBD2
TGTGCCAGCAGCTTAACGGCAGCGGGGGGTGGCCAAGAGACCCAGTACTTC
CASSLTAAGGGQETQYF
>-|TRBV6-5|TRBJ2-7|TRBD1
TGTGCCAGCAGCATTAGACAGGGGACCCCCTACGAGCAGTACTTC
CASSIRQGTPYEQYF
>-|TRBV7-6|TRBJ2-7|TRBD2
TGTGCCAGCAGCTCCGACGCTCGAAGACTAGCGGGGAGAGACTCCGAGCAGTACTTC
CASSSDARRLAGRDSEQYF
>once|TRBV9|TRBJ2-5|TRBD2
TGTGCCAGCAGCGTAGGCGGCGGGGGAGGGGAGACCCAGTACTTC
CASSVGGGGGETQYF
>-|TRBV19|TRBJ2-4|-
TGTGCCAGTCAAACAGGAAGGGTGGCCAAAAACATTCAGTACTTC
CASQTGRVAKNIQYF
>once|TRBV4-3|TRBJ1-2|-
TGCGCCAGCAGCCTTATACAGGGCGGGGGTGGCTACACCTTC
CASSLIQGGGGYTF
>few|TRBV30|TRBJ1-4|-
TGTGCCTGGAGTAGAGGGCTTGGATATGAAAAACTGTTTTTT
CAWSRGLGYEKLFF
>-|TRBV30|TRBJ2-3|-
TGTGCCTGGCATACTAGCACAGATACGCAGTATTTT
CAWHTSTDTQYF
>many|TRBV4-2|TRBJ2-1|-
TGTGCCAGCAGCCAAAATGGCGGGGCCCTATCCTACAATGAGCAGTTCTTC
CASSQNGGALSYNEQFF
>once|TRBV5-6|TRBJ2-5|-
TGTGCCAGCAGCACTTGGGGGGTACAAGAGACCCAGTACTTC
CASSTWGVQETQYF
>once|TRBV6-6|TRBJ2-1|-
TGTGCCAGCAGTTACGGGGGCTTCGCCTACAATGAGCAGTTCTTC
CASSYGGFAYNEQFF
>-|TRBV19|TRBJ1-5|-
TGTGCCAGTAGTATAACAGATAGCAATCAGCCCCAGCATTTT
CASSITDSNQPQHF
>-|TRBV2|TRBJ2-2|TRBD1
TGTGCCAGCACAGGGGACAGGGACACCGGGGAGCTGTTTTTT
CASTGDRDTGELFF
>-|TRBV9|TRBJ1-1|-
TGTGCCAGCAGCGTAGGGTACGGCGCCCGGGATGAAGCTTTCTTT
CASSVGYGARDEAFF
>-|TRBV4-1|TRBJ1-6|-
TGCGCCAGCAGCACTTTCGGCAGGGAGGACACAGTGGGTTCACCCCTCCACTTT
CASSTFGREDTVGSPLHF
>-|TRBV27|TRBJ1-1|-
TGTGCCAGCAGCCGTGCGGGGGGGAGCACTGAAGCTTTCTTT
CASSRAGGSTEAFF
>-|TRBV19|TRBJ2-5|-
TGTGCCAGTAGTTCTTCTGGGGGCGCAGAGACCCAGTACTTC
CASSSSGGAETQYF
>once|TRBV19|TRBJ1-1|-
TGTGCCAGTAGTCTAAACCCGACTAACACTGAAGCTTTCTTT
CASSLNPTNTEAFF
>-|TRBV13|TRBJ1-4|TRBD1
TGTGCCAGCAGCCCACAGGGGGAGGAGGAAAAACTGTTTTTT
CASSPQGEEEKLFF
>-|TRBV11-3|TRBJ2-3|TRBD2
TGTGCCAGCAGCTTGAGACTAGCGGGGGAGGCAGATACGCAGTATTTT
CASSLRLAGEADTQYF
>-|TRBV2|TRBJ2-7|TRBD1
TGTGCCAGCGGCAAAGGAACAGGGGGCCTGTACGAGCAGTACTTC
CASGKGTGGLYEQYF
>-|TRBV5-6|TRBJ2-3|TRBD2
TGTGCCAGCAGCGCCAGGGTAGCGGGGACTTTTAGGACGCAGTATTTT
CASSARVAGTFRTQYF
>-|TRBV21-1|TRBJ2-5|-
TGTGCCAGCAGCAAAGATCAAGAAGGGGGCCAGGAGACCCAGTACTTC
CASSKDQEGGQETQYF
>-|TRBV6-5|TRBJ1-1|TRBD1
TGTGCCAGCACCTCAGACAGGGGATTAGGTGAAGCTTTCTTT
CASTSDRGLGEAFF
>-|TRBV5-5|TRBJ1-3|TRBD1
TGTGCCAGCACCCCAAGTCAGGACAGGGGATCCTCTGGAAACACCATATATTTT
CASTPSQDRGSSGNTIYF
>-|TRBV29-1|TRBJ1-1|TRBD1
TGCAGCGCGCCAGGGGGCATTATGAACACTGAAGCTTTCTTT
CSAPGGIMNTEAFF
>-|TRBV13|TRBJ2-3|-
TGTGCCAGCAGCTTACCCACTGCGGGAACCGATACGCAGTATTTT
CASSLPTAGTDTQYF
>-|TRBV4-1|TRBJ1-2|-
TGCGCCAGCAGCCAAGAGACAGGCTTTGGCTACACCTTC
CASSQETGFGYTF
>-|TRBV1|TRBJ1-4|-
TGCACCAGCAGCCCTTCGACAGGGTGCGAAAAACTGTTTTTT
CTSSPSTGCEKLFF
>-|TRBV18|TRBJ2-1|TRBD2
TGTGCCAGCTCACCACTCAGCGGGGAGTACAATGAGCAGTTCTTC
CASSPLSGEYNEQFF
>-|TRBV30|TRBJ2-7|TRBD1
TGTGCCTGGAGTCCACTCCCGGGACAGGGATACGAGCAGTACTTC
CAWSPLPGQGYEQYF
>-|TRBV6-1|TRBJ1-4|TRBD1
TGTGCCAGCAGAACACAGGGGGCTTTTGAAAAACTGTTTTTT
CASRTQGAFEKLFF
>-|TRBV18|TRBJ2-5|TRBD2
TGTGCCAGCTCACCACTACTCAGCGGGGGGACGCAAGAGACCCAGTACTTC
CASSPLLSGGTQETQYF
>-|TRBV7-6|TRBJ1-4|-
TGTGCCAGCAGCTTAGCGCAGGGGCTTCGTAATGAAAAACTGTTTTTT
CASSLAQGLRNEKLFF
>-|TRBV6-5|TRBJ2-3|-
TGTGCCAGCAGTTACTTGGGCCGCGAGCAGTATTTT
CASSYLGREQYF
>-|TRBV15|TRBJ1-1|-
TGTGCCACCAGCAGAGGACAGGATGCGAACACTGAAGCTTTCTTT
CATSRGQDANTEAFF
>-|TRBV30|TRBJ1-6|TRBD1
TGTGCCTGGGGGGTAGGGGGCGGTTCACCCCTCCACTTT
CAWGVGGGSPLHF
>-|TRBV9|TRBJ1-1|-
TGTGCCAGCAGCTCCAGAGGGCAGCCCAACACTGAAGCTTTCTTT
CASSSRGQPNTEAFF
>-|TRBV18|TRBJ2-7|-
TGTGCCAGCTCAATTCGACACGAGACCTACGAGCAGTACTTC
CASSIRHETYEQYF
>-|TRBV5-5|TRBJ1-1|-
TGTGCCAGCAGCTTGGCGGGGATTCGGAACACTGAAGCTTTCTTT
CASSLAGIRNTEAFF
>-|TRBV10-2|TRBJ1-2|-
TGCGCCAGCAGTGAGTGGGGGACTGAGAGCTATGGCTACACCTTC
CASSEWGTESYGYTF
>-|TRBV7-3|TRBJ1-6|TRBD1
TGTGCCAGCAGCTTAATGGCAGGGGGCTTTTCACCCCTCCACTTT
CASSLMAGGFSPLHF